This T cell receptor beta chain was captured by sequencing in a study of T cells in tuberculosis. This CDR3 has 12 amino acids. Trimming cost V 6 bases and J 5 bases; bases outside gene matches: 4. The V gene's germline CDR1 is LNHDA and CDR2 SQIVND (reference sequence). Clones were sequenced by immunoSEQ multiplex PCR, and TCRdb holds only the in-frame ones, with some missing. The sample gives some 30,000 clones, under 95% of which show up once; under 7% is in the top ten. Sample time point: new active TB diagnosis, blood taken before or within 7 days of starting treatment. Sequences were derived from PBMCs, sampled at tuberculosis diagnosis. The chain combines TRBV19 with TRBJ2-7; 7 bases fit TRBD1. The sequence derives from an adult with tuberculosis. The DNA of the CDR3 is TGTGCCAGTAGCAGAACAGGGGACGAGCAGTACTTC. Translation gives CASSRTGDEQYF.